Listed below are T cell receptor beta chains from one sample, sequenced in a study of cytomegalovirus exposure and HLA in healthy donors. Sequencing was performed with immunoSEQ multiplex PCR; in TCRdb, only in-frame clones are kept and a portion is missing. The sample yields tens of thousands of clones, over 90% seen once. Sequenced material: PBMCs. These receptor sequences come from a woman in her late teens or twenties in good health and CMV-seropositive. The conserved cysteine and the conserved F or W are not part of the CDR3 here. Where a row states a size, it is once, few, many or the class of an expanded clone; other rows omit it.

J | V | size | CDR3
TRBJ2-2 | TRBV15 | - | ATSTRRGSGELF
TRBJ2-4 | TRBV10-3 | - | AISEQLGSAKNIQY
TRBJ1-4 | TRBV28 | - | ASSFWTGGNEKLF
TRBJ2-1 | TRBV6-5 | - | ASSYSAAGYNEQF
TRBJ1-6 | TRBV7-8 | - | ASSLSAAVGNSPLH
TRBJ1-1 | TRBV11-2 | - | ASSSSTWAAGGTEAF
TRBJ2-3 | TRBV2 | once | ASRRTSGGSTDTQY
TRBJ2-1 | TRBV13 | - | ASSLVQSSYNEQF
TRBJ2-6 | TRBV7-2 | - | ASTHYTNSGANVLT
TRBJ1-4 | TRBV5-1 | - | ASSLELQGAVEKLF
TRBJ2-5 | TRBV18 | - | ASSPSGILETQY
TRBJ1-3 | TRBV15 | - | ATSRDTGSGNTIY
TRBJ1-5 | TRBV27 | - | ASSLLRDRDQPQH
TRBJ1-1 | TRBV11-2 | - | ASSLGVRGEAF
TRBJ2-7 | TRBV6-1 | - | ASGPGGFEQY
TRBJ1-1 | TRBV2 | - | ASKSGATNTEAF
TRBJ1-2 | TRBV28 | - | ASSGGQGNRYT
TRBJ2-2 | TRBV11-2 | - | ASSSRLAGITGELF
TRBJ2-7 | TRBV19 | - | ASSAGTGVYEQY